Reported below is one TCR beta chain. Repertoires were generated with immunoSEQ multiplex PCR, while TCRdb's copy carries only in-frame clones and drops some. In the table there are about 95,000 clones, roughly 95% of which are singletons. This sample is part of a study of technical replicates of blood from four donors. Germline CDR1 is LNHDA and CDR2 is SQIVND (reference sequence). The V gene lost 3 bases and the J gene lost 2 bases, with 17 bases spanning the gap. The CDR3 covers 17 residues. The sample taken for sequencing was T cells isolated from PBMCs. The sequence was collected from a human donor in good health. V usage is TRBV19 and J usage is TRBJ1-5; a possible D gene is TRBD1 (6 bases). CDR3 DNA sequence: TGTGCCAGTAGTATCCCTCAGGGGACGGTGCGCAATCAGCCCCAGCATTTT. Protein: CASSIPQGTVRNQPQHF.